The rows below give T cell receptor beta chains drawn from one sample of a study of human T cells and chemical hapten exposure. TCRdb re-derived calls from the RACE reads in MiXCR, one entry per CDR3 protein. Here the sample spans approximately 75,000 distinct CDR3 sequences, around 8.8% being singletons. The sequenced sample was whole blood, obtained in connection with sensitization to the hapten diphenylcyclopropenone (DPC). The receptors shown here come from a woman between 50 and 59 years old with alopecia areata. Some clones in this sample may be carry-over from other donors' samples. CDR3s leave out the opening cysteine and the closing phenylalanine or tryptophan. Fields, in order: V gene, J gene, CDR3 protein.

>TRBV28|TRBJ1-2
ASRQGNYGYT
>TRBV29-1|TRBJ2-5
SVEVGMQETQY
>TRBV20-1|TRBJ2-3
SAGPGPTDTQY
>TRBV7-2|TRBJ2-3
ASSLAEVGDTQY
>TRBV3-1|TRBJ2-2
ASSRRGTANTGELF
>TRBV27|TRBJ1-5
ASSLSGENSNQPQH
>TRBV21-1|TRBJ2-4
ASSKALPGPQNIQY
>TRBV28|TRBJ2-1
ASSSAGTSYNEQF
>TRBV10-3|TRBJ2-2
AISVETRDTGELF
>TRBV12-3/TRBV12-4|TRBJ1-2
ASSLLDRYT
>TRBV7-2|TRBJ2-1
ASSPLSGGQGEQF
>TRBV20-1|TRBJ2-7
SASNGPSYEQY
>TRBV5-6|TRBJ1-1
ASSLTMAGGRQGRTEAF
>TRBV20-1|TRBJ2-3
SAGLRRAGRADTQY
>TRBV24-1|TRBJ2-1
ATSDAGQSSYNEQF
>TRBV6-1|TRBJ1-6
ASSAASPLH
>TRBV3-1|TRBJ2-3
ASSQDGRGTDTQY
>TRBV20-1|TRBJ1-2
SAVDRVGSGYT
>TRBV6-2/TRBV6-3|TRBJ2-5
ASSSLDRVAETQY
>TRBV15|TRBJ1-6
ATEPGQINSPLH
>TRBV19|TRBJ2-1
ASNSLAPYNEQF
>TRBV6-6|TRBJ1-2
ASSYSGLFGYT
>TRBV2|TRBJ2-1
ASSTPGARGNEQF
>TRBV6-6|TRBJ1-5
ASSAITGKPQH
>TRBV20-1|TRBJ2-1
SARDLVSEQF
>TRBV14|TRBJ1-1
ASSQDWAVFEAF
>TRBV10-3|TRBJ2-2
ATWGQTSGRGNTGELF
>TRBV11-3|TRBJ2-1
ASSLASGEYNEQF
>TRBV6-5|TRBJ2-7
ASSYSSGGEQY